One T cell receptor beta chain is described in this entry. The antigen it binds to is not known. Per-nucleotide qualities are absent, and no much larger clonotype sits a single base away. These reads were obtained on an Illumina HiSeq 2500. Quantitative 5'-RACE with molecular barcodes was the method used to prepare the TCR beta libraries. The authors' pipeline ran thus. A new computational method, built on a probabilistic model of VDJ rearrangement, was used to identify disease-linked TCR variants. In TCRdb, the public reads were trimmed at Q25 with fastp and aligned with MiXCR, with productive beta chains retained. Under each unique CDR3 protein, matching rows form one entry showing the most common genes and DNA. The V and J calls here are based on TCRdb, not the publication. The sample table records roughly 7,300 distinct CDR3 sequences; around 8.2% of these occur just once. The top ten constitute about 23% of the sample.

This record comes from a study of CD8 T cells in ankylosing spondylitis (dated by TCRdb to about 2017). Background for the entire study: The study set out to find disease-linked TCR variants by profiling T cell receptor beta repertoires in ankylosing spondylitis patients and healthy donors. The full study cohort comprised 25 ankylosing spondylitis patients and around 100 healthy donors. Samples of peripheral blood were taken, and for ankylosing spondylitis patients, synovial fluid was collected as well. Overall study results and their limits: Blood from ankylosing spondylitis patients appeared to be characterized by a TCR beta motif composed of under 10 highly homologous amino acid variants. Some of the motif variants had been reported before in the synovial fluid and blood of reactive arthritis patients, a finding that suggests common disease-initiation mechanisms. Significant enrichment of the disease-linked clones was reported in matched synovial fluid samples from ankylosing spondylitis patients. In peripheral blood, the disease-linked clones were found at relatively low frequencies and had a CD8+ phenotype.

There are 14 amino acids in the CDR3, from cysteine to phenylalanine inclusive. Only the CDR3 DNA is retained, 42 bases long and in frame from the first base. Reading the germline V gene gives CDR1 SGDLS and CDR2 YYNGEE. The V and J ends are trimmed by 3 bases and 1 base, leaving 10 bases between them. The sequenced sample consisted of blood, either unsorted or a sorted T cell fraction (not recorded which). This sequence was found in a male donor with ankylosing spondylitis or in good health (not recorded which). This chain joins TRBV9 to TRBJ1-1; perhaps TRBD1 is the D gene, with 5 bases matching. CDR3 reads: CASSGSGRNTEAFF. The bases read TGTGCCAGCAGCGGATCAGGGAGGAACACTGAAGCTTTCTTT.